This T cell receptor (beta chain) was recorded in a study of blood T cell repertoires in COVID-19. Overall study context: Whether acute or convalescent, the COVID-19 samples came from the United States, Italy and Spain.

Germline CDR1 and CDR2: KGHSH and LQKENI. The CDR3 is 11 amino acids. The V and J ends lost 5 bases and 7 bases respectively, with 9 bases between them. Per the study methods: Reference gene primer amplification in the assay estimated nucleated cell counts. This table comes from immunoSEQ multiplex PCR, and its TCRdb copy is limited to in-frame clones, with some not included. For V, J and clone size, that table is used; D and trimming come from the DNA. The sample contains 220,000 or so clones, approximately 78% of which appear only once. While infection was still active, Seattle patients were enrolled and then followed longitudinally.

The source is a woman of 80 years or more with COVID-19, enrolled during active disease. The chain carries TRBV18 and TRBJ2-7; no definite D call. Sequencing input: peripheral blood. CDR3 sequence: CASSSNMEQYF. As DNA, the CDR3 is TGTGCCAGCTCATCGAACATGGAGCAGTACTTC.